These 5 T cell receptor beta chains originate from one sample sequenced in a study of cytomegalovirus exposure and HLA in healthy donors. 60 Vbeta and 13 Jbeta primers were used in PCR. TCRdb's table, derived via immunoSEQ multiplex PCR, lists solely in-frame clones and lacks some. The table records roughly 150,000 clones, roughly three quarters of them present only once. The sample taken for sequencing was PBMCs. All receptors derive from a man under 40 in good health and CMV-seronegative.

The chain is built from TRBV27 and TRBJ2-3; D perhaps matches TRBD1 (5 bases). The CDR3 totals 15 residues. Germline V CDR1 and CDR2: MNHEY, SMNVEV (reference sequence). V lost 0 bases and J lost 3, with 10 bases in between. The CDR3 loop is CASSLSAGFTDTQYF. CDR3 nucleotide sequence: TGTGCCAGCAGTTTATCTGCAGGGTTTACAGATACGCAGTATTTT.

This rearrangement joins TRBV4-1 to TRBJ2-7; D is uncertain. V was trimmed by 3 bases and J by 1 base, leaving 7 bases between them. Germline lookup yields CDR1 MGHRA and CDR2 YSYEKL. The CDR3 runs 13 residues. The CDR3 loop reads CASSQMQSYEQYF. The CDR3 nucleotides read TGCGCCAGCAGCCAGATGCAGTCCTACGAGCAGTACTTC.

The chain joins TRBV10-3 to TRBJ1-4, with 10 bases identical to TRBD1. Germline assignment: CDR1 ENHRY and CDR2 SYGVKD. With V trimmed by 3 bases and J by 11 bases, 12 bases remained unmatched. The CDR3 is 16 residues long. The CDR3 reads CAISEWRGQGKDKLFF. The DNA for the CDR3 is TGTGCCATCAGTGAATGGAGGGGACAGGGGAAGGATAAACTGTTTTTT.

This clone was recorded once. The V and J genes are TRBV7-6 and TRBJ2-7, with 7 bases matching TRBD1. V was clipped by 1 base and J by 4 bases; unmatched bases: 7. CDR1 is SGHVS, CDR2 FNYEAQ, per germline. CDR3 length: 15 amino acids. The CDR3 DNA follows: TGTGCCAGCAGCTTAGATCACAGGGGCGGGTACGAGCAGTACTTC. Protein sequence: CASSLDHRGGYEQYF.

The V call is TRBV28, the J call TRBJ2-5, with 12 nucleotides matching TRBD2. Germline CDR1 and CDR2: MDHEN and SYDVKM. The junction had 5 bases not matched to a gene; V was cut back by 5 bases and J by 1 base. CDR3 size: 16 residues. CDR3 amino acids: CASSTLAGGPQETQYF. As DNA, the CDR3 is TGTGCCAGCAGTACCCTAGCGGGAGGGCCCCAAGAGACCCAGTACTTC.